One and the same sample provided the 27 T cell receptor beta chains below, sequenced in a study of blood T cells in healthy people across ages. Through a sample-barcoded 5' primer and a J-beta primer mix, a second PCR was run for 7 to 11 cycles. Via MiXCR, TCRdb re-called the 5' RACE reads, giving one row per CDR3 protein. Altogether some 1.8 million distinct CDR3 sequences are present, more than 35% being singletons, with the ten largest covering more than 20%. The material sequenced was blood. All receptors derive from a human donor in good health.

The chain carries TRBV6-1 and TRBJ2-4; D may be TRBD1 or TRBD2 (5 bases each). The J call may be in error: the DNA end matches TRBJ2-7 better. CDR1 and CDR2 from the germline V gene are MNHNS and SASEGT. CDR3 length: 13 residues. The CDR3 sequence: CASSERGPYEQYF. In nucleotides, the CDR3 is TGTGCCAGCAGCGAACGGGGACCATACGAGCAGTACTTC.

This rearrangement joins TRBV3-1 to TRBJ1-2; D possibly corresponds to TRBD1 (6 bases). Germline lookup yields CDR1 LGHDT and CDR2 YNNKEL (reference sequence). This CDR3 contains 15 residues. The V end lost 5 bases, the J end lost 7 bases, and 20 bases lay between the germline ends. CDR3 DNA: TGTGCCAGCAGCTCCGGGGCAGGGGAGAGTAGTGGCTACACCTTC. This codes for CASSSGAGESSGYTF.

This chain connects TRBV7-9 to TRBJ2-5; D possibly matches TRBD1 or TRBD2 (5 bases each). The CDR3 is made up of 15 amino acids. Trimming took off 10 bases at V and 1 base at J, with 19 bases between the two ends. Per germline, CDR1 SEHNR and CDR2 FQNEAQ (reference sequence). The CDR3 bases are TGTGCCACCGCGGAAATCGGGACGTCCCAAGAGACCCAGTACTTC. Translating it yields CATAEIGTSQETQYF.

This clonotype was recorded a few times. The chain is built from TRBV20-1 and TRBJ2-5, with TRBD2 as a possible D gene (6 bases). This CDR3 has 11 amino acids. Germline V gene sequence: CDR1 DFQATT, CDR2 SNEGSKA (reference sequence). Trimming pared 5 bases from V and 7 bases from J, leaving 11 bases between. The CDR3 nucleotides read TGCAGTGCTGAGGTGGGGGGGACCCAGTACTTC. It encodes CSAEVGGTQYF.

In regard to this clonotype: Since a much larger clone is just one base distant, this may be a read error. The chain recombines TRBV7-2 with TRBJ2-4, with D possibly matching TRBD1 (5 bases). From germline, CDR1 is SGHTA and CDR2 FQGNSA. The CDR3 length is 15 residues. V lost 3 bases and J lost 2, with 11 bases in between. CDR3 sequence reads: CASSFVGASKNIQYF. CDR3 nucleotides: TGTGCCAGCAGCTTTGTAGGGGCGTCCAAAAACATTCAGTACTTC.

The CDR3 loop is CAVPDRGGYGYTF. The CDR3 region has the DNA TGTGCCGTCCCAGACAGGGGTGGGTATGGCTACACCTTC. The chain links TRBV10-3 to TRBJ1-2, with 8 bases lining up with TRBD1. This CDR3 region has 13 residues. Germline V gene data show CDR1 as ENHRY and CDR2 as SYGVKD. With V trimmed by 11 bases and J by 5 bases, 10 bases remained unmatched.

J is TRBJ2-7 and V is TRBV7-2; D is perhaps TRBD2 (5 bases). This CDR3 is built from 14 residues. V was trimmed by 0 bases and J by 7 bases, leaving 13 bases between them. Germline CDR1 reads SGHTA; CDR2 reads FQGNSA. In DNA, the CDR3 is TGTGCCAGCAGCTTAGCGTCCCCCGGACTGGAGCAGTACTTC. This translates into CASSLASPGLEQYF. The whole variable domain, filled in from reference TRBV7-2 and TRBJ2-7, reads GAGVSQSPSNKVTEKGKDVELRCDPISGHTALYWYRQSLGQGLEFLIYFQGNSAPDKSGLPSDRFSAERTGGSVSTLTIQRTQQEDSAVYLCASSLASPGLEQYFGPGTRLTVT.

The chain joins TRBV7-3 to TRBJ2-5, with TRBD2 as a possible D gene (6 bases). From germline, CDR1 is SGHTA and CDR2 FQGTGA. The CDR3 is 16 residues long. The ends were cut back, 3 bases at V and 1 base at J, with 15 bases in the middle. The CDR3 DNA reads TGTGCCAGCAGCTTGAATGGGCGGGGCCTCCAAGAGACCCAGTACTTC. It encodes CASSLNGRGLQETQYF.

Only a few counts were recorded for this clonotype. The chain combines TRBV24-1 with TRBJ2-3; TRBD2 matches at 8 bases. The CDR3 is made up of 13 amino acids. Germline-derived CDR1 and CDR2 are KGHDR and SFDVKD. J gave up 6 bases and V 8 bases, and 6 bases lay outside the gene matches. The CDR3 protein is CATIGGASDTQYF. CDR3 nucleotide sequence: TGTGCCACCATCGGGGGGGCATCCGATACGCAGTATTTT.

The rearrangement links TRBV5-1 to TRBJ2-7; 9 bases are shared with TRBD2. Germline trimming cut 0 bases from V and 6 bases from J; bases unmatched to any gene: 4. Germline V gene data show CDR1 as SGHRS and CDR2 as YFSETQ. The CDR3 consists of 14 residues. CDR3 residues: CASSLERGAVEQYF. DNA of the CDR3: TGCGCCAGCAGCTTGGAGCGGGGGGCGGTCGAGCAGTACTTC.

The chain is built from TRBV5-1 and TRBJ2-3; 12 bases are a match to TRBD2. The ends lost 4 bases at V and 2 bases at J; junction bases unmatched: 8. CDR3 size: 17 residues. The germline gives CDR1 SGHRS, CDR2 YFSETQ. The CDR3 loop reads CASSQTGTSGYTDTQYF. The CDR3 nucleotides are TGCGCCAGCAGCCAGACCGGGACTAGCGGGTACACAGATACGCAGTATTTT.

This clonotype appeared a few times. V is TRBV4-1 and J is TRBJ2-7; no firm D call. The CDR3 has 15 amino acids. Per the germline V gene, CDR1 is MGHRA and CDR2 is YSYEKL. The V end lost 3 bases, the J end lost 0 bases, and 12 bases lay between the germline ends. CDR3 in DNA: TGCGCCAGCAGCCAGGGCGCGGTCAGCTCCTACGAGCAGTACTTC. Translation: CASSQGAVSSYEQYF.

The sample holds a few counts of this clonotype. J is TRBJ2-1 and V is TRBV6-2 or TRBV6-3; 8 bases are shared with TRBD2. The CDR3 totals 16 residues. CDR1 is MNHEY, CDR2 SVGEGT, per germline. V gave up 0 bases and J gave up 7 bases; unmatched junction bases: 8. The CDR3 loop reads CASSYSNGGGRNEQFF. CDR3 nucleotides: TGTGCCAGCAGTTACTCGAACGGCGGGGGGAGGAATGAGCAGTTCTTC.

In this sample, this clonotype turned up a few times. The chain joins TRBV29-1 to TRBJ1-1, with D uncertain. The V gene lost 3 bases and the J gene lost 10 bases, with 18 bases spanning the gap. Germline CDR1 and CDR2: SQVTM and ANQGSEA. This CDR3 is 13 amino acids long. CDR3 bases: TGCAGCGTTGAGAGGAGGCTAGGAGTGGCAGCTTTCTTT. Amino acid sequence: CSVERRLGVAAFF.

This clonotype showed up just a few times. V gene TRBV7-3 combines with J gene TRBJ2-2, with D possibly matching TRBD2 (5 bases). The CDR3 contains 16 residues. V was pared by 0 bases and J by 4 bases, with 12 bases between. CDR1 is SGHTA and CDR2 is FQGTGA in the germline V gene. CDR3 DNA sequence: TGTGCCAGCAGCTTAACCGGGGTTTCGGGCACCGGGGAGCTGTTTTTT. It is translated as CASSLTGVSGTGELFF.

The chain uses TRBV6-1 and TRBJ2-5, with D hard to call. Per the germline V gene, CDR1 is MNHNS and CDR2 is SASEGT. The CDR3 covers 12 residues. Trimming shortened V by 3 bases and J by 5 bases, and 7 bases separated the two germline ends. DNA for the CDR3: TGTGCCAGCAGTGATATACGGGAGACCCAGTACTTC. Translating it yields CASSDIRETQYF.

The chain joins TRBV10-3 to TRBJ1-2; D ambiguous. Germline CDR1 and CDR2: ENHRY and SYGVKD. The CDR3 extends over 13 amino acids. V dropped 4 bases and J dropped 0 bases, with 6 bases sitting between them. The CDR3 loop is CAISVSANYGYTF. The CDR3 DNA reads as TGTGCCATCAGTGTTAGTGCTAACTATGGCTACACCTTC.

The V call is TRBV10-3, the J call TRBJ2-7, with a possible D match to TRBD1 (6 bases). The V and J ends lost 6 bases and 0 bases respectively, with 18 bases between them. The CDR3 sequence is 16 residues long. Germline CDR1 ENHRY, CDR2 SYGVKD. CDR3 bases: TGTGCCATCAGCCGAATTACAGGGCTAAGCTCCTACGAGCAGTACTTC. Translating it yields CAISRITGLSSYEQYF.

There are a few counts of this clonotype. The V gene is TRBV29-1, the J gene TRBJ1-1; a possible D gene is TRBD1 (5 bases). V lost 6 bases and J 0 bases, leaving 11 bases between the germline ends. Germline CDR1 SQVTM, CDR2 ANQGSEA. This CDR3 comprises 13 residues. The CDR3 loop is CSVAGILNTEAFF. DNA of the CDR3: TGCAGCGTGGCAGGGATACTGAACACTGAAGCTTTCTTT.

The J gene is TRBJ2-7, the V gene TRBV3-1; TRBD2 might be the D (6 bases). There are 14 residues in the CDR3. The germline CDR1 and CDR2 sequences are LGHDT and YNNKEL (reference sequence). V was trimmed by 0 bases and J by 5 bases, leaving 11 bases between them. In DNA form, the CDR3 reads TGTGCCAGCAGCCAAGATCGATGGGGGGACGAGCAGTACTTC. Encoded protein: CASSQDRWGDEQYF.

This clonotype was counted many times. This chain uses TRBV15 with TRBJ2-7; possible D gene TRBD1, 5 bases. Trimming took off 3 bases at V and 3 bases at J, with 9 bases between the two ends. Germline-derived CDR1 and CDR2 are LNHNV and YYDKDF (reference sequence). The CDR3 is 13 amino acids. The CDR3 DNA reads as TGTGCCACCAGCAGGGACACTTACTACGAGCAGTACTTC. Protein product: CATSRDTYYEQYF. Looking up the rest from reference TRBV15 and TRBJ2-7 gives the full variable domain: DAMVIQNPRYQVTQFGKPVTLSCSQTLNHNVMYWYQQKSSQAPKLLFHYYDKDFNNEADTPDNFQSRRPNTSFCFLDIRSPGLGDTAMYLCATSRDTYYEQYFGPGTRLTVT.

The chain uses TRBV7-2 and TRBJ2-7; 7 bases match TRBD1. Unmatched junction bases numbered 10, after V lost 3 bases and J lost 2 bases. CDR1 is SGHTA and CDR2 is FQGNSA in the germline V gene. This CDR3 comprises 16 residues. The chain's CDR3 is CTSSFFSRQGTYEQYF. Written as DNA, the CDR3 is TGTACCAGCAGCTTTTTTAGTAGACAGGGTACCTACGAGCAGTACTTC.

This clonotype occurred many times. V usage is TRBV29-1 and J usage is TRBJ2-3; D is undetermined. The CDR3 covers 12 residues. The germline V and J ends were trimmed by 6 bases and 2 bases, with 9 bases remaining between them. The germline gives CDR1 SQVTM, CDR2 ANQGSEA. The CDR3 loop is CSVSNATDTQYF. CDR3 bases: TGCAGCGTGAGTAATGCCACAGATACGCAGTATTTT.

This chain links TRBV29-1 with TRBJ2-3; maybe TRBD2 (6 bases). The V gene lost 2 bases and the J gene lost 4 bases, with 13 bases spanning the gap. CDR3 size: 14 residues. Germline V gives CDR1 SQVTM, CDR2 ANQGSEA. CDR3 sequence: CSVEIFWEADTQYF. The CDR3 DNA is TGCAGCGTTGAAATTTTCTGGGAGGCAGATACGCAGTATTTT.

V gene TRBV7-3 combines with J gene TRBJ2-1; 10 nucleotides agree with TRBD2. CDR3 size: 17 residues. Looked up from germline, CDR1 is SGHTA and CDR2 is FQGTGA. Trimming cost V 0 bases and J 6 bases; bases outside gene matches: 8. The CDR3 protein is CASSLTLAAGGLNEQFF. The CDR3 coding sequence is TGTGCCAGCAGCTTAACACTTGCAGCGGGGGGGCTCAATGAGCAGTTCTTC.

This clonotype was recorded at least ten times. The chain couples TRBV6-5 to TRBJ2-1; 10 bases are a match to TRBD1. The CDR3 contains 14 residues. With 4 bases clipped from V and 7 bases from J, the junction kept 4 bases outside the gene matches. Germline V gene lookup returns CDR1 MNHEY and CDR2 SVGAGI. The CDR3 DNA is TGTGCCAGCAGTTCGGGACAGGGGAGTAATGAGCAGTTCTTC. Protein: CASSSGQGSNEQFF.

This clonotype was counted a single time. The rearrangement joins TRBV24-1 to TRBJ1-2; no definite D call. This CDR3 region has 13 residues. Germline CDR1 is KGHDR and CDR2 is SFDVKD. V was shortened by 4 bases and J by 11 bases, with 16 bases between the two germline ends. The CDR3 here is CATSEVANSEYTF. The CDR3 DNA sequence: TGTGCCACCAGTGAGGTCGCTAATTCGGAGTACACCTTC.